This is a list of T cell receptor beta chains from one sample in a study of T cells in localized non-small cell lung cancer. The repertoire was sequenced with immunoSEQ multiplex PCR; TCRdb's copy has only in-frame clones and lacks some. Of about 52,000 clones detected, around 87% appear once; the ten largest clones hold around 17%. This specimen consisted of PBMCs, obtained before any cancer treatment. The receptor source for this set is a female donor with stage II lung adenocarcinoma. Both conserved end residues are part of each CDR3. Fields, in order: J gene, V gene, D gene, clone size, CDR3 protein, CDR3 DNA. A D gene is named only where the DNA matches it firmly. Clone sizes are given selectively: once, few, many, or a class where the clone is expanded.

TRBJ1-1 | TRBV11-2 | . | . | CASSLERSTTEAFF | TGTGCCAGCAGCTTAGAAAGGTCGACCACTGAAGCTTTCTTT
TRBJ1-6 | TRBV5-1 | . | . | CASSREQGSNSPLHF | TGCGCCAGCAGCCGAGAACAAGGCTCAAATTCACCCCTCCACTTT
TRBJ1-2 | TRBV6-5 | . | . | CASSYSSLPGYTF | TGTGCCAGCAGTTACTCGTCACTACCTGGCTACACCTTC
TRBJ1-5 | TRBV10-3 | . | . | CAISGGVREPQHF | TGTGCCATCAGTGGCGGGGTAAGGGAGCCCCAGCATTTT
TRBJ2-2 | TRBV7-9 | . | . | CASSPYGGNTGELFF | TGTGCCAGCAGCCCATACGGTGGGAACACCGGGGAGCTGTTTTTT
TRBJ2-7 | TRBV7-8 | TRBD1 | . | CASSLRDRGPYEQYF | TGTGCCAGCAGCTTGCGGGACAGGGGGCCCTACGAGCAGTACTTC
TRBJ1-4 | TRBV6-6 | . | . | CASMPGGVNEKLFF | TGTGCCAGCATGCCGGGGGGGGTTAATGAAAAACTGTTTTTT
TRBJ1-2 | TRBV13 | TRBD1 | . | CASSPGTGGLPNYGYTF | TGTGCCAGCAGCCCTGGGACAGGGGGCTTACCTAACTATGGCTACACCTTC
TRBJ2-7 | TRBV30 | . | . | CAWSGAYEQYF | TGTGCCTGGAGTGGGGCCTACGAGCAGTACTTC
TRBJ1-2 | TRBV5-5 | . | . | CASSPDLNYGYTF | TGTGCCAGCAGCCCCGACTTAAACTATGGCTACACCTTC
TRBJ1-1 | TRBV6-5 | . | once | CASSARGEAFF | TGTGCCAGCAGTGCGAGGGGGGAAGCTTTCTTT
TRBJ2-1 | TRBV5-1 | TRBD1 | . | CASDRDRRGNEQFF | TGCGCCAGCGACCGGGACAGGAGGGGCAATGAGCAGTTCTTC
TRBJ2-3 | TRBV27 | . | . | CASNRVPTDTQYF | TGTGCCAGTAACAGGGTACCGACAGATACGCAGTATTTT
TRBJ2-5 | TRBV5-4 | . | . | CASSPRGTIQETQYF | TGTGCCAGCAGCCCGAGGGGGACTATCCAAGAGACCCAGTACTTC
TRBJ2-2 | TRBV5-1 | . | . | CASRGLSNTGELFF | TGCGCCAGCAGGGGCCTTTCGAACACCGGGGAGCTGTTTTTT
TRBJ2-3 | TRBV30 | . | . | CAWSVDSRRTDTQYF | TGTGCCTGGAGTGTCGACAGCAGACGCACAGATACGCAGTATTTT
TRBJ2-2 | TRBV9 | . | . | CASSPSGSLMNTGELFF | TGTGCCAGCAGCCCCTCAGGGAGCCTGATGAACACCGGGGAGCTGTTTTTT
TRBJ1-6 | TRBV5-4 | TRBD1 | . | CASSYGQGNSPLHF | TGTGCCAGCAGCTACGGACAGGGAAATTCACCCCTCCACTTT
TRBJ1-3 | TRBV2 | . | few | CASRRGLGNTIYF | TGTGCCAGCAGGAGGGGGTTGGGGAACACCATATATTTT
TRBJ2-7 | TRBV19 | . | . | CASSRQVSYEQYF | TGTGCCAGTAGTCGACAGGTTTCCTACGAGCAGTACTTC
TRBJ2-1 | TRBV7-9 | . | . | CASSFGEQFF | TGTGCCAGCAGCTTCGGGGAGCAGTTCTTC
TRBJ2-1 | TRBV19 | . | . | CASKDAEYEQFF | TGTGCCAGTAAGGATGCTGAGTATGAGCAGTTCTTC
TRBJ1-1 | TRBV25-1 | . | . | CASSEYGGTEAFF | TGTGCCAGCAGTGAATACGGGGGAACTGAAGCTTTCTTT
TRBJ2-3 | TRBV7-9 | . | . | CASNEFPTDTQYF | TGTGCCAGCAACGAGTTTCCTACAGATACGCAGTATTTT
TRBJ2-5 | TRBV7-9 | . | . | CASSLAGVETQYF | TGTGCCAGCAGCTTAGCAGGGGTAGAGACCCAGTACTTC
TRBJ2-7 | TRBV28 | . | . | CASRKDRSSYEQYF | TGTGCCAGCAGGAAGGACCGGAGCTCCTACGAGCAGTACTTC
TRBJ1-1 | TRBV5-1 | . | . | CASSLSGRIDTEAFF | TGCGCCAGCAGCCTGTCGGGGCGAATAGACACTGAAGCTTTCTTT
TRBJ2-3 | TRBV19 | TRBD1 | once | CASSTTGVGDTQYF | TGTGCCAGTAGTACGACAGGGGTGGGAGATACGCAGTATTTT
TRBJ1-1 | TRBV5-1 | TRBD1 | . | CASSLARQGMNTEAFF | TGCGCCAGCAGCTTGGCCCGACAGGGGATGAACACTGAAGCTTTCTTT
TRBJ2-7 | TRBV7-6 | TRBD2 | . | CASSLEAGDLEQYF | TGTGCCAGCAGCTTAGAAGCGGGGGATCTCGAGCAGTACTTC
TRBJ2-5 | TRBV9 | TRBD2 | few | CASTRGSGGADVETQYF | TGTGCCAGCACCAGGGGTAGCGGGGGGGCCGATGTTGAGACCCAGTACTTC
TRBJ2-7 | TRBV13 | TRBD1 | . | CASSLGGQGYEQYF | TGTGCCAGCAGCTTAGGGGGACAGGGGTACGAGCAGTACTTC
TRBJ2-1 | TRBV7-9 | TRBD1 | once | CASSLDSQTGVQVAREQFF | TGTGCCAGCAGCTTAGATAGCCAGACAGGGGTGCAAGTGGCCCGCGAGCAGTTCTTC
TRBJ1-1 | TRBV11-2 | . | . | CAGAGLQNTEAFF | TGTGCCGGGGCAGGACTTCAGAACACTGAAGCTTTCTTT
TRBJ2-3 | TRBV7-6 | . | . | CASSPRRMSSSEVDTQYF | TGTGCCAGCAGCCCCCGCCGTATGAGCTCCAGTGAGGTGGATACGCAGTATTTT
TRBJ1-1 | TRBV7-9 | . | . | CASSFSPEAFF | TGTGCCAGCAGCTTTAGTCCAGAAGCTTTCTTT
TRBJ1-2 | TRBV5-6 | . | . | CASNSGEGRYGYTF | TGTGCCAGCAACTCTGGGGAGGGGAGGTATGGCTACACCTTC
TRBJ1-4 | TRBV30 | . | . | CAWRGVGNEKLFF | TGTGCCTGGAGGGGAGTGGGGAATGAAAAACTGTTTTTT
TRBJ1-1 | TRBV28 | . | . | CASWSGARNTEAFF | TGTGCCAGTTGGTCAGGGGCTAGGAACACTGAAGCTTTCTTT
TRBJ2-5 | TRBV6-1 | . | . | CASSLQPGETQYF | TGTGCCAGCAGCCTCCAACCCGGGGAGACCCAGTACTTC
TRBJ2-2 | TRBV11-2 | . | . | CASSWGEFANTGELFF | TGTGCCAGCAGCTGGGGAGAATTCGCGAACACCGGGGAGCTGTTTTTT
TRBJ2-2 | TRBV19 | . | . | CASSIGGRNTGELFF | TGTGCCAGTAGTATCGGGGGGCGGAACACCGGGGAGCTGTTTTTT
TRBJ2-7 | TRBV30 | TRBD2 | . | CAWRMMASGGSYEQYF | TGTGCCTGGAGGATGATGGCTAGCGGGGGGTCCTACGAGCAGTACTTC
TRBJ1-1 | TRBV23-1 | . | . | CASSQSALSRVMNTEAFF | TGCGCCAGCAGTCAATCGGCGCTTTCTAGGGTCATGAACACTGAAGCTTTCTTT
TRBJ1-2 | TRBV29-1 | . | . | CSVEGVNYGYTF | TGCAGCGTTGAGGGGGTTAACTATGGCTACACCTTC
TRBJ2-5 | TRBV29-1 | . | . | CSALRGGETQYF | TGCAGCGCCCTGAGGGGGGGAGAGACCCAGTACTTC
TRBJ1-2 | TRBV7-8 | . | . | CASSPGHFNYGYTF | TGTGCCAGCAGCCCTGGACACTTTAACTATGGCTACACCTTC
TRBJ1-2 | TRBV5-4 | . | . | CASSLGKTLYGYTF | TGTGCCAGCAGCTTGGGGAAGACCCTCTATGGCTACACCTTC
TRBJ2-1 | TRBV7-9 | . | . | CASSSTSSYNEQFF | TGTGCCAGCAGCTCAACCAGTTCCTACAATGAGCAGTTCTTC
TRBJ1-2 | TRBV29-1 | . | . | CSVESWGPGNYGYTF | TGCAGCGTTGAAAGTTGGGGGCCGGGCAACTATGGCTACACCTTC
TRBJ2-1 | TRBV28 | . | . | CASSFGGSYNEQFF | TGTGCCAGCAGTTTCGGGGGCTCCTACAATGAGCAGTTCTTC
TRBJ1-5 | TRBV6-5 | . | few | CASSQTGSQPQHF | TGTGCCAGCAGTCAAACAGGGAGTCAGCCCCAGCATTTT
TRBJ1-1 | TRBV5-1 | . | . | CASIPDGNTEAFF | TGCGCCAGCATCCCCGACGGTAACACTGAAGCTTTCTTT
TRBJ1-6 | TRBV19 | . | . | CASSISPNSYNSPLHF | TGTGCCAGTAGTATCTCACCTAACTCCTATAATTCACCCCTCCACTTT
TRBJ2-1 | TRBV5-4 | TRBD1 | . | CASSPPTGQQFF | TGTGCCAGCAGCCCGCCGACAGGGCAGCAGTTCTTC
TRBJ1-3 | TRBV6-1 | . | . | CASSEVYSDGNTIYF | TGTGCCAGCAGTGAAGTCTACTCAGATGGAAACACCATATATTTT
TRBJ2-7 | TRBV18 | . | . | CASSPPTGLTYEQYF | TGTGCCAGCTCACCACCGACAGGTCTGACCTACGAGCAGTACTTC
TRBJ2-7 | TRBV10-2 | TRBD2 | . | CASSGRVTSPTYEQYF | TGCGCCAGCAGTGGTAGAGTGACTAGCCCTACCTACGAGCAGTACTTC
TRBJ2-3 | TRBV7-6 | TRBD1 | . | CASSSISQGADTQYF | TGTGCCAGCAGCTCCATATCGCAGGGGGCAGATACGCAGTATTTT
TRBJ1-3 | TRBV7-9 | . | . | CASSYARQGNTIYF | TGTGCCAGCAGCTACGCAAGGCAAGGAAACACCATATATTTT